These T cell receptor beta chains were read from a single sample in a study of cytomegalovirus exposure and HLA in healthy donors. Method: immunoSEQ multiplex PCR; TCRdb's copy keeps in-frame clones and lacks some. The sample carries under 150,000 clones, approximately 86% recorded once. Sequenced: PBMCs. The source of these receptors is a man in his late teens or twenties in good health and CMV-seropositive. Both conserved end residues are part of each CDR3. The D gene is left open where the match is weak. Some rows have no size entry. The others give once, few or many, or a class for an expanded clone.

CDR3aa,CDR3nt,j_gene,abundance,d_gene,v_gene
CASSLGGTSTDTQYF,TGTGCCAGCAGCTTAGGGGGGACTAGCACAGATACGCAGTATTTT,TRBJ2-3,.,.,TRBV11-3
CASSGQGARLGTEAFF,TGTGCCAGCAGTGGGCAGGGGGCGCGGTTGGGCACTGAAGCTTTCTTT,TRBJ1-1,.,TRBD1,TRBV2
CASSLGQGAREQYF,TGCGCCAGCAGCTTGGGCCAGGGGGCGAGAGAGCAGTACTTC,TRBJ2-7,.,TRBD1,TRBV5-1
CASSFAGVVSHEQFF,TGCGCCAGCAGCTTTGCGGGAGTGGTGTCCCATGAGCAGTTCTTC,TRBJ2-1,.,TRBD2,TRBV5-1
CASSLDMNTEAFF,TGTGCCAGCAGCTTGGACATGAACACTGAAGCTTTCTTT,TRBJ1-1,many,.,TRBV7-9
CASGTDSYNEQFF,TGTGCCAGCGGGACAGATTCCTACAATGAGCAGTTCTTC,TRBJ2-1,.,TRBD1,TRBV19
CASSLDGTDLRGQYF,TGCGCCAGCAGCTTGGATGGGACAGACCTGAGGGGGCAGTACTTC,TRBJ2-7,.,TRBD1,TRBV5-1
CASSYEGGKSYEQYF,TGTGCCAGCAGTTATGAGGGGGGGAAATCCTACGAGCAGTACTTC,TRBJ2-7,.,.,TRBV6-5
CASSLLTGGSGYTF,TGCGCCAGCAGCCTCCTAACAGGGGGCTCTGGCTACACCTTC,TRBJ1-2,.,TRBD1,TRBV5-1
CASLGGAGVEQFF,TGCGCCAGCCTCGGGGGAGCGGGAGTTGAGCAGTTCTTC,TRBJ2-1,.,TRBD2,TRBV10-2
CASSLALAGGADTQYF,TGTGCCAGCAGCTTAGCACTAGCGGGGGGTGCAGATACGCAGTATTTT,TRBJ2-3,.,TRBD2,TRBV7-2
CATSRVLAGGRNPTDTQYF,TGTGCCACCAGCAGAGTACTAGCGGGAGGAAGAAACCCCACAGATACGCAGTATTTT,TRBJ2-3,.,TRBD2,TRBV15
CASSWDRGRGTNEKLFF,TGTGCCAGCAGCTGGGACAGGGGGCGGGGAACTAATGAAAAACTGTTTTTT,TRBJ1-4,.,TRBD1,TRBV5-4
CASSDGLDRGYGYTF,TGTGCCAGCAGTGACGGGTTGGACAGGGGCTATGGCTACACCTTC,TRBJ1-2,.,TRBD1,TRBV6-4
CASSGGTSETYEQYF,TGTGCCAGCTCAGGGGGGACTAGCGAGACCTACGAGCAGTACTTC,TRBJ2-7,.,TRBD2,TRBV18
CASSLGTGGAYEQYF,TGTGCCAGCTCTCTTGGGACAGGGGGAGCGTACGAGCAGTACTTC,TRBJ2-7,.,TRBD1,TRBV18
CSVATNYGYTF,TGCAGCGTGGCCACTAACTATGGCTACACCTTC,TRBJ1-2,.,.,TRBV29-1
CASSSTSGPYEQYF,TGTGCCAGCAGCTCGACTAGCGGCCCCTACGAGCAGTACTTC,TRBJ2-7,.,TRBD2,TRBV11-2
CASSLGQGGEQYF,TGTGCCAGCAGCTTGGGACAGGGCGGAGAGCAGTACTTC,TRBJ2-7,once,TRBD1,TRBV7-9
CASSHLQGGNQPQHF,TGTGCCAGCAGTCACCTACAGGGCGGTAATCAGCCCCAGCATTTT,TRBJ1-5,.,.,TRBV6-6